This section outlines one T cell receptor (beta chain) sequence together with its context. Its antigen is undetermined. The junction and the germline gene differ at one end; a read error may be behind it. The CDR3 sequence is 10 residues long. Per germline, CDR1 ENHRY and CDR2 SYGVKD. RNA transcripts yielded amplified TCR beta CDR3 regions. The HTBI primer set drove a first-round RT-PCR of the TCR CDR3. TCRdb re-derived calls from the multiplex PCR reads in MiXCR, one entry per CDR3 protein. Here the sample spans around 660,000 distinct CDR3 sequences, about 45% being singletons. The diagnostic basis comprised clinical symptoms, serum thyroxine and TRAb, thyroid ultrasound and orbital computed tomography. The data originate from a study of T cells in Graves' hyperthyroidism and ophthalmopathy. Study outcomes and limitations: Among clonotypes expanded in thyroid above 0.001, most were also found in blood.

The rearrangement links TRBV10-3 to TRBJ2-5; D tentatively reads TRBD1 or TRBD2 (5 bases each). Sequencing was done on a sample of peripheral blood or thyroid tissue (not recorded which). The sequence derives from an adult man with Graves' disease, either hyperthyroidism or ophthalmopathy (not recorded which). The CDR3 nucleotides read TGTGCCATCAGCCGGGACGTGATGGTTTTC. Translated, it gives CAISRDVMVF.